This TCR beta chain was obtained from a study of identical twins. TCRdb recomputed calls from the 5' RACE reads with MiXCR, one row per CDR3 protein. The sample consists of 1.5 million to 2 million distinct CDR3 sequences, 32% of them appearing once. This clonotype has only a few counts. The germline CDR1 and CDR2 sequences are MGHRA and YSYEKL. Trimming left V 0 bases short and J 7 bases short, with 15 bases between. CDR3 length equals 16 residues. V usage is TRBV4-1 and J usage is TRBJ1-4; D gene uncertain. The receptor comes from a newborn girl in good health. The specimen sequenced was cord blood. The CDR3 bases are TGCGCCAGCAGCCAAGAAATTCGGAGGGATCCTGAAAAACTGTTTTTT. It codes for CASSQEIRRDPEKLFF.